This T cell receptor (beta chain) was captured by sequencing in a study of T cells in Graves' hyperthyroidism and ophthalmopathy. The CDR3 is 15 residues long. With 4 bases clipped from V and 4 bases from J, the junction kept 4 bases outside the gene matches. Germline V gene lookup returns CDR1 KGHDR and CDR2 SFDVKD. Investigators excluded patients with uncontrolled infection, other autoimmune disease, pregnancy or lactation. The study, taken as a whole, reports: In validation, the model predicted ophthalmopathy. These predictions came a median approximately six months before onset. Among thyroid clonotypes expanded above 0.001, most also appeared in blood.

The investigators amplified TCR beta CDR3 regions from RNA transcripts. With the HTBI primer set, the TCR CDR3 went through a first round of RT-PCR. TCRdb called the multiplex PCR reads again in MiXCR, with one record for every CDR3 protein. The profile shows hundreds of thousands of distinct CDR3 sequences, 15% to 20% of them singletons. This clonotype has just a few counts. Its antigen is as yet unknown. The chain recombines TRBV24-1 with TRBJ2-3; 10 bases match TRBD1. Input material: blood. The receptor was isolated from a woman in her 30s with Graves' hyperthyroidism. CDR3 loop: CATSDPGQGSDTQYF. In DNA form, the CDR3 reads TGTGCCACCAGTGACCCGGGACAGGGGTCAGATACGCAGTATTTT.